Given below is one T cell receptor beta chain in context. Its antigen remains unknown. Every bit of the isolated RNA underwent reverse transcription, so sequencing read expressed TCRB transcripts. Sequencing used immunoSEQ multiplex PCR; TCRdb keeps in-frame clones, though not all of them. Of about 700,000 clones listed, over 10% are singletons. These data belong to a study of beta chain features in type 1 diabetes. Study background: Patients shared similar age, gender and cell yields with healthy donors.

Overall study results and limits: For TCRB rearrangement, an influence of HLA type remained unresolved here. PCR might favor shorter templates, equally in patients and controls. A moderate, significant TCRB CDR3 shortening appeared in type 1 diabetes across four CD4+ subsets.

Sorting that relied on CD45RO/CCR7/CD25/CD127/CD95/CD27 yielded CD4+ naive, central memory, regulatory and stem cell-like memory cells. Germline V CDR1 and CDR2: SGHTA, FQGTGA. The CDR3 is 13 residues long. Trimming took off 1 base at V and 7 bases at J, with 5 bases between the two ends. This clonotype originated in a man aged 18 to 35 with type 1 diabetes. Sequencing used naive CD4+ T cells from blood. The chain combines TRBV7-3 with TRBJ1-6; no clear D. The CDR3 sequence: CASSLRGNSPLHF. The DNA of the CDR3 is TGTGCCAGCAGCTTAAGAGGAAATTCACCCCTCCACTTT. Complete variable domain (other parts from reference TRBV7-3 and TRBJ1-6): GAGVSQTPSNKVTEKGKYVELRCDPISGHTALYWYRQSLGQGPEFLIYFQGTGAADDSGLPNDRFFAVRPEGSVSTLKIQRTERGDSAVYLCASSLRGNSPLHFGNGTRLTVT.